This T cell receptor beta chain was sequenced in a study of regulatory T cells in long-lasting Graves disease (dated by TCRdb to about 2021). About the full investigation: To count as having persistent Graves' disease, a patient had to have received antithyroid drug treatment for over 5 years with TSH receptor autoantibodies remaining persistently positive. Peripheral blood TCR sequencing and RNA sequencing compared persistent Graves' disease patients with newly diagnosed Graves' disease patients. The study was conducted in China and was registered as a clinical trial. A total of approximately 35 samples underwent TCR sequencing: about 13 from persistent and around 20 from newly diagnosed Graves' disease patients. In the clinical cohort, patients with persistent Graves' disease had used antithyroid drugs for an average of about 9.3 years. General findings and caveats noted by the study authors: As a limitation, the authors acknowledged that the small sample size may reduce accuracy. Only the TCR beta chain was sequenced and analyzed. Because the primary lesion, thyroid tissue, could not be accessed, the study looked at peripheral blood alone. Compared with newly diagnosed patients, persistent Graves' disease patients had lower TCR Shannon entropy and fewer highly expanded clones, which suggests clonal expansion. A larger number of public clonotypes was shared among persistent patients (more than 2,500) than among newly diagnosed patients (approximately 930). Persistent disease showed preferential use of TRBV28, TRBJ1-2 and TRBJ2-5, whereas newly diagnosed disease favored TRBV20-1 and TRBJ2-1.

To prepare the library, multiplex PCR was applied. For sequencing, an Illumina HiSeq 4000 was employed. CDR3 regions were amplified by Arm-PCR with iRepertoire HTBI primers to construct TCR beta libraries. Before sequencing, the PCR products went through gel purification. On the study's bioinformatics: Gene usage analysis of CDR3 amino acid clonotypes relied on the 60 or so TRBV and about 15 TRBJ segments identified across samples. COPE and FqMerger were used to merge filtered high-quality paired reads into contigs. Contigs were aligned with BLAST to IMGT TRBV, TRBD and TRBJ reference genes, and CDR3 was defined per IMGT. Any clonotype with a frequency above 0.1% was counted as a highly expanded clone. Shannon entropy was used to measure repertoire diversity, and the Gini coefficient was used to measure V-J evenness. Public clonotypes were defined as clonotypes shared by more than one individual. Using fastp at Q25 and MiXCR, TCRdb reprocessed the public reads and kept productive beta chains. Each entry merges the rows of one CDR3 protein and shows their most common DNA and genes. In this record, the V and J calls reflect TCRdb's handling and not the investigators' own analysis. The sample data list around 430,000 distinct CDR3 sequences, and 20% to 25% of these were observed just once. The ten largest clones represent 13% of the sample.

The time point label, read with the paper, signifies: persistent/refractory GD, antithyroid drugs over 5 years with positive TRAb. For both TCR sequencing and RNA sequencing, RNA was extracted from PBMCs in TRIzol. The diagnosis of Graves' disease followed American Thyroid Association guidelines. Recruitment of patients was carried out at an endocrinology department in Xi'an, China. Each patient gave 7 to 9.5 milliliters of peripheral blood, collected in an EDTA anticoagulant tube. Ficoll Paque Plus density gradient separation was used to isolate PBMCs, and no additional T cell sorting was done. RNA quality was checked with an Agilent 2100 Bioanalyzer and agarose gel, and concentration with a NanoDrop 2000. The CDR3 starts with the cysteine, ends with the phenylalanine, and has 13 residues. Of the read, only the CDR3 DNA is kept; its 39 bases are in frame from base 1. Trimming at the junction amounts to 5 bases on V and 2 bases on J, and the germline ends lie 10 bases apart. Via the germline V gene, CDR1 is MDHEN and CDR2 SYDVKM.

This clonotype was seen ten or more times. Its antigen is unknown. Per-base qualities were not stored, and no clone one base away is much larger. The clonotype was recovered from a female donor with Graves disease. Here the chain combines TRBV28 and TRBJ2-7; a tentative D match to TRBD1 spans 6 bases. Sequences were derived from peripheral blood mononuclear cells (PBMCs), sampled when the disease was refractory, from a patient treated with antithyroid drugs. The CDR3 is CASSGDTTYEQYF. The DNA reads TGTGCCAGCAGTGGGGACACTACCTACGAGCAGTACTTC.